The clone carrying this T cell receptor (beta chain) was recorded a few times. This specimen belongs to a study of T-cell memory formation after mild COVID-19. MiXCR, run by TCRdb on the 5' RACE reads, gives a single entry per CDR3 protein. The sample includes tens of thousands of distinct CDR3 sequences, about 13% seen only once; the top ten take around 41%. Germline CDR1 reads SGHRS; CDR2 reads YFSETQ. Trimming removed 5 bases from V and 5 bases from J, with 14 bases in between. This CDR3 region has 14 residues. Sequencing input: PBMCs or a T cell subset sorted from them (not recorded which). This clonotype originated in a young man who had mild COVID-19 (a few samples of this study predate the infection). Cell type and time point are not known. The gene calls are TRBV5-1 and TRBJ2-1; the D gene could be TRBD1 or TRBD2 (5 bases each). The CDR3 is CASSLRGINNEQFF. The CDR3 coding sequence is TGCGCCAGCAGTCTGAGGGGTATCAACAATGAGCAGTTCTTC.